This T cell receptor (beta chain) was observed in a study of T cell clones after liver transplantation. Study-level background: Subjects received no induction therapy and standard immunosuppression until randomization at 12-24 months post-transplant.

Here immunoSEQ multiplex PCR was the method, and the copy in TCRdb shows in-frame clones only, minus some. Among 75,000 to 95,000 clones, 83% were seen once, and the ten largest hold about 2.5%. CD3+CD4+ and CD3+CD8+ cells were FACS-sorted from thawed unstimulated PBMCs. This TCR derives from a human patient who received a liver transplant. Among the T cells, some may be from the graft donor. Sequencing used CD4+ T cells from blood, obtained at the 22-month timepoint.

This chain's CDR3 is CASSISSGSTDTQYF. In nucleotides, the CDR3 is TGTGCCAGTAGTATTTCTAGCGGGAGTACAGATACGCAGTATTTT. The chain carries TRBV19 and TRBJ2-3; 10 positions match TRBD2. The J segment lost 3 bases and the V segment lost 3 bases, leaving 3 bases of the junction unmatched. Looked up from germline, CDR1 is LNHDA and CDR2 is SQIVND (reference sequence). The length of the CDR3 is 15 residues.